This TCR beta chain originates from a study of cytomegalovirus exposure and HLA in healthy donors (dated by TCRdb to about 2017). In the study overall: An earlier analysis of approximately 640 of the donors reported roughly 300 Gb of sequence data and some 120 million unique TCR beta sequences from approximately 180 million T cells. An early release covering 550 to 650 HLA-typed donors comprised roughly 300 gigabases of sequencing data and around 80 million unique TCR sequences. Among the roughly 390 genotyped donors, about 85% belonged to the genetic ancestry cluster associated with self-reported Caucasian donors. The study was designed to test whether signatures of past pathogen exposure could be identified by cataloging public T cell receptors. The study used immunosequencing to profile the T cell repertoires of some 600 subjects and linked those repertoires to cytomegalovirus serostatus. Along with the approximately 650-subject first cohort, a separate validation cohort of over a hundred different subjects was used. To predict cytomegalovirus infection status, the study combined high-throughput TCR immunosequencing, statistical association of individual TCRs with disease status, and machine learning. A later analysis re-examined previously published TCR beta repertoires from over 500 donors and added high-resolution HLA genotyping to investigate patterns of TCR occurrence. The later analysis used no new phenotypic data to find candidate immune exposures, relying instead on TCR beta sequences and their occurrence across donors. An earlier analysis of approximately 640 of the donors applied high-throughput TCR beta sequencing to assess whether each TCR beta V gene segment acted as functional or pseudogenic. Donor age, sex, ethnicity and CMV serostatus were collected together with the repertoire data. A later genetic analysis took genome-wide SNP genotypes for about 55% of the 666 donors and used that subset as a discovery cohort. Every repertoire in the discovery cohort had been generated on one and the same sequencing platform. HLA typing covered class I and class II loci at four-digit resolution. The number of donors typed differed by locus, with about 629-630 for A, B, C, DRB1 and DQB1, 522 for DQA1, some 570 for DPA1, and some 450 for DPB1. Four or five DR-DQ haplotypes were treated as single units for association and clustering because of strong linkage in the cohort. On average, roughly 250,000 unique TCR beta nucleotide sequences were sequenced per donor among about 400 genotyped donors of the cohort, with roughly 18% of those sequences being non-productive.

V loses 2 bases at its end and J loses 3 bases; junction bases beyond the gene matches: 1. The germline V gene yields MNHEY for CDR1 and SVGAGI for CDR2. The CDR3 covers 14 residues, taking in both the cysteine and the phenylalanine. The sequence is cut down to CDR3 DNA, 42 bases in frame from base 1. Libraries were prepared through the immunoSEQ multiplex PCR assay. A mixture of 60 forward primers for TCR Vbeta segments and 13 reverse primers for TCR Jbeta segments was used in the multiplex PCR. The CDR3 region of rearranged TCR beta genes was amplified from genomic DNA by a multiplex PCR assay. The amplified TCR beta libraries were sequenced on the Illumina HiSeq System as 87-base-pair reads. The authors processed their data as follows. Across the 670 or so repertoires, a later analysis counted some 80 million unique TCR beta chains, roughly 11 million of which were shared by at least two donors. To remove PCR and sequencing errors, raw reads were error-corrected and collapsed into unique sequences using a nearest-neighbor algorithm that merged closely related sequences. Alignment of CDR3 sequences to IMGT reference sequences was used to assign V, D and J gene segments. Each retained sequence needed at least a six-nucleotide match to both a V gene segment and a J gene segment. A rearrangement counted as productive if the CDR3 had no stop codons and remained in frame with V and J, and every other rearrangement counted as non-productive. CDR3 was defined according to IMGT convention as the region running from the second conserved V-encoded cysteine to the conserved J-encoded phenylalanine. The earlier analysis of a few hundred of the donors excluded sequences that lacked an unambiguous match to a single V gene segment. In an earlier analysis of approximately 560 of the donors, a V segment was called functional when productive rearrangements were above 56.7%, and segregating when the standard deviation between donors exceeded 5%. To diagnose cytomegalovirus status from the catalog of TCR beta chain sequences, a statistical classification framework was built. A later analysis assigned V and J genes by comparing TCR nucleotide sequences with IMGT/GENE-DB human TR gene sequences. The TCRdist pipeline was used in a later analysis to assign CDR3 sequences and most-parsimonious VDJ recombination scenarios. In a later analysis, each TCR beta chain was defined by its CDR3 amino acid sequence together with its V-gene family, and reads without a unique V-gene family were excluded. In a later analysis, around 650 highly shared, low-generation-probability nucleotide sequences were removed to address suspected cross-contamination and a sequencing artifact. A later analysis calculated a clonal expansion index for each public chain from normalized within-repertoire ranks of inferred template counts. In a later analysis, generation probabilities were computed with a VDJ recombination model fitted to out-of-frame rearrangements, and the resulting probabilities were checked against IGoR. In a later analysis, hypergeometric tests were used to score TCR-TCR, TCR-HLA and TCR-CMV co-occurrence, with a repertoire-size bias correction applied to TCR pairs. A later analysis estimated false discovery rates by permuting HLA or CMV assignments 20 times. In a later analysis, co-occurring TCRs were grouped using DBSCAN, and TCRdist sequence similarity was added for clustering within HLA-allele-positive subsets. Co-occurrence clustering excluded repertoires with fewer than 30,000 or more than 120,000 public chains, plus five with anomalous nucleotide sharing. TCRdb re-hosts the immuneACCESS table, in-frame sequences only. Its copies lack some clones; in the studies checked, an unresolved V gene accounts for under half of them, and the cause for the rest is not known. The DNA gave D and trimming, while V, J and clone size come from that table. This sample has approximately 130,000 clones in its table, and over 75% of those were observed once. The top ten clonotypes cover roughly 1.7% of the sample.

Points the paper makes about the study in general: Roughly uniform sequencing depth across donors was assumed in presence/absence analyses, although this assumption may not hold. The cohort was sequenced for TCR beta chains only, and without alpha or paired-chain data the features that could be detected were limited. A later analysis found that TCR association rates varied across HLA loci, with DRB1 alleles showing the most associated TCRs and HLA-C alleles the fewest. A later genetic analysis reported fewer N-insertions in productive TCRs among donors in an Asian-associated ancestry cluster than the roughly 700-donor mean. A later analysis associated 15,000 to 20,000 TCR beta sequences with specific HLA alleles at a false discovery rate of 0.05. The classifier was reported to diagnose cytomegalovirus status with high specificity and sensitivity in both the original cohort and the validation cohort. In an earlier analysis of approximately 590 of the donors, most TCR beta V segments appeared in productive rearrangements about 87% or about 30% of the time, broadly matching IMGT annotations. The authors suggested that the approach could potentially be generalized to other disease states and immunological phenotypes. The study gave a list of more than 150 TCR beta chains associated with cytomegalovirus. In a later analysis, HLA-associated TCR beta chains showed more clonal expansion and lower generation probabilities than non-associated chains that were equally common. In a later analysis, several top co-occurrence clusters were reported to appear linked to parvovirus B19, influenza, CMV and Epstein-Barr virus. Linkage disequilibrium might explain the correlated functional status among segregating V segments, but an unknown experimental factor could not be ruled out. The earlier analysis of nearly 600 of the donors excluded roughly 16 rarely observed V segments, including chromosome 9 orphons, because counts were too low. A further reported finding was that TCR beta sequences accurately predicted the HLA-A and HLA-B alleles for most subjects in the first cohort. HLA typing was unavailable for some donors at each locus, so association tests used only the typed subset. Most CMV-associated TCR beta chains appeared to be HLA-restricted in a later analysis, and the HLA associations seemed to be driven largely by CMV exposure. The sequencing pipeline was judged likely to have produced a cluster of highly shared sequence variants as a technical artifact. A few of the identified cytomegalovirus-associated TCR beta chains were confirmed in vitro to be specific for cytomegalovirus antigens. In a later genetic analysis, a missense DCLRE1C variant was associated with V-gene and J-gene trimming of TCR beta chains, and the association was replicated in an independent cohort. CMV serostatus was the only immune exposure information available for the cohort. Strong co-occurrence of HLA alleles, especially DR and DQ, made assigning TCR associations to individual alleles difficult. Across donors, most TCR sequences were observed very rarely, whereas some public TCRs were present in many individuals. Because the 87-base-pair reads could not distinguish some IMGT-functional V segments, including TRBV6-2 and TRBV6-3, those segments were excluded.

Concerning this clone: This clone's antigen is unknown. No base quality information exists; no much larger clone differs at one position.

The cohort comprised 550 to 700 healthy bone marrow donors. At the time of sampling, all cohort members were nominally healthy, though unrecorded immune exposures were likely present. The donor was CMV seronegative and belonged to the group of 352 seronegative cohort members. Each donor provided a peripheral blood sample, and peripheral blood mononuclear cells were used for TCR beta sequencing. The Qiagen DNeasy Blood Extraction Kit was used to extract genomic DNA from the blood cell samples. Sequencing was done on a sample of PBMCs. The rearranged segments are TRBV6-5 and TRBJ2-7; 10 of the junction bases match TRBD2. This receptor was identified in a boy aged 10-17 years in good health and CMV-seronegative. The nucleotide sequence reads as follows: TGTGCCAGCAGTTACGAGCGGGGGGGCTACGAGCAGTACTTC. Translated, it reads CASSYERGGYEQYF.